A single TCR beta chain is shown here with its context. The antigen is not known. PCR was performed using 60 Vbeta and 13 Jbeta primers. Sequencing was performed with immunoSEQ multiplex PCR; in TCRdb, only in-frame clones are kept and a portion is missing. The sample lists more than 85,000 clones, around three quarters occurring once. The record originates from a study of cytomegalovirus exposure and HLA in healthy donors. Regarding the study as a whole: TCR beta V- and J-gene trimming, according to a later analysis, was linked to a missense DCLRE1C variant. As was reported, the classifier diagnosed cytomegalovirus status with high specificity and sensitivity. Reportedly, HLA-A and HLA-B alleles of most subjects were accurately predicted from TCR beta.

The source is a woman between 50 and 59 years old in good health and CMV-seropositive. The sample comprised PBMCs.

CDR3 in DNA: TGTGCCTCCCGACTAGCGGGATCCACCGAGCAGTACTTC. Protein product: CASRLAGSTEQYF. This chain links TRBV6-6 with TRBJ2-7; TRBD2 agrees at 11 bases. This CDR3 is built from 13 residues. Germline trimming cut 11 bases from V and 6 bases from J; bases unmatched to any gene: 9. Germline CDR1 and CDR2: MNHNY and SVGAGI (reference sequence).